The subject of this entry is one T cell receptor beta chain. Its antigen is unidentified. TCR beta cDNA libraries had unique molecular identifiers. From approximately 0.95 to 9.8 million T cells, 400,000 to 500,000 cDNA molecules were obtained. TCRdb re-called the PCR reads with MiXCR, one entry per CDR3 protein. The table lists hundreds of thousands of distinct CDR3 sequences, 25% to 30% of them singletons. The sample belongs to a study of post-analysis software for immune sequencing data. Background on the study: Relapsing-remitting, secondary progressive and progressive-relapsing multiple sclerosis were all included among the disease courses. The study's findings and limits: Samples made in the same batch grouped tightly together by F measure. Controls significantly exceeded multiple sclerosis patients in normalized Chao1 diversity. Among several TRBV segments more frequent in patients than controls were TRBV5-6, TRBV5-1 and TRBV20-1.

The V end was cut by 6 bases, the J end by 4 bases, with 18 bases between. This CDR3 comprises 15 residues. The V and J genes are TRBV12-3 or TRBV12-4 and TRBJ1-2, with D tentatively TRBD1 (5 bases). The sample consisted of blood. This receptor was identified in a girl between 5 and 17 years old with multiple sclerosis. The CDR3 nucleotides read TGTGCCAGCAGAGCGGGACGGCTCCGCGGCTATGGCTACACCTTC. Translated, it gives CASRAGRLRGYGYTF.